Listed below are T cell receptor beta chains from one sample, sequenced in a study of T cell responses to AZD1222 COVID-19 vaccine. Sequencing used immunoSEQ multiplex PCR; TCRdb keeps in-frame clones, though not all of them. The repertoire has tens of thousands of clones, approximately 83% of them found once; the top ten carry more than 12%. The starting material was peripheral blood, obtained on day 0 of AZD1222 vaccination. These receptors were obtained from an adult in good health. Both conserved end residues are part of each CDR3. Fields, in order: CDR3 protein, CDR3 DNA, D gene, J gene, clone size, V gene. D genes are given only for firm matches. Not all rows give a size; the values are once, few, many and, for expanded clones, a class.

cdr3_aa: CASSPDWEEYEQYF
cdr3_nt: TGTGCCAGCAGCCCGGACTGGGAAGAATACGAGCAGTACTTC
d_call: .
j_call: TRBJ2-7
clone_size: .
v_call: TRBV7-9

cdr3_aa: CASSPDFNEQFF
cdr3_nt: TGTGCCAGCAGCCCGGACTTCAATGAGCAGTTCTTC
d_call: .
j_call: TRBJ2-1
clone_size: once
v_call: TRBV5-5

cdr3_aa: CASSPLRPQETQYF
cdr3_nt: TGTGCCAGCAGTCCCCTGCGGCCACAAGAGACCCAGTACTTC
d_call: .
j_call: TRBJ2-5
clone_size: once
v_call: TRBV6-6

cdr3_aa: CATSDSAGEKLFF
cdr3_nt: TGTGCCACCAGTGATTCGGCGGGTGAAAAACTGTTTTTT
d_call: .
j_call: TRBJ1-4
clone_size: .
v_call: TRBV24-1

cdr3_aa: CASSLGLVTDTQYF
cdr3_nt: TGTGCCAGCAGTTTAGGGCTAGTGACAGATACGCAGTATTTT
d_call: .
j_call: TRBJ2-3
clone_size: .
v_call: TRBV27

cdr3_aa: CASSQDLRGGNQPQHF
cdr3_nt: TGCGCCAGCAGCCAAGATCTGCGGGGAGGCAATCAGCCCCAGCATTTT
d_call: .
j_call: TRBJ1-5
clone_size: .
v_call: TRBV4-3

cdr3_aa: CSVEVRVGTGELFF
cdr3_nt: TGCAGCGTTGAAGTCCGCGTCGGCACCGGGGAGCTGTTTTTT
d_call: .
j_call: TRBJ2-2
clone_size: .
v_call: TRBV29-1

cdr3_aa: CASSQDRQNNSPLHF
cdr3_nt: TGTGCCAGCAGCCAAGATAGGCAGAATAATTCACCCCTCCACTTT
d_call: .
j_call: TRBJ1-6
clone_size: .
v_call: TRBV3-1/TRBV3-2

cdr3_aa: CASSLRRGGGGTDTQYF
cdr3_nt: TGTGCCAGCAGCTTACGGCGAGGGGGCGGAGGGACAGATACGCAGTATTTT
d_call: .
j_call: TRBJ2-3
clone_size: few
v_call: TRBV7-2

cdr3_aa: CASRGSGSYNSPLHF
cdr3_nt: TGCGCCAGCAGAGGGTCCGGCTCCTATAATTCACCCCTCCACTTT
d_call: .
j_call: TRBJ1-6
clone_size: .
v_call: TRBV5-1

cdr3_aa: CASRGGPDYGYTF
cdr3_nt: TGTGCCAGCAGGGGGGGGCCCGACTATGGCTACACCTTC
d_call: .
j_call: TRBJ1-2
clone_size: .
v_call: TRBV28

cdr3_aa: CAISEGQANYGYTF
cdr3_nt: TGTGCCATCAGTGAGGGGCAGGCTAACTATGGCTACACCTTC
d_call: .
j_call: TRBJ1-2
clone_size: once
v_call: TRBV10-3

cdr3_aa: CAISEPGTGGSYEQYF
cdr3_nt: TGTGCCATCAGTGAGCCAGGGACAGGGGGCTCCTACGAGCAGTACTTC
d_call: TRBD1
j_call: TRBJ2-7
clone_size: few
v_call: TRBV10-3

cdr3_aa: CASSELDEQFF
cdr3_nt: TGTGCCAGCTCGGAACTGGATGAGCAGTTCTTC
d_call: .
j_call: TRBJ2-1
clone_size: few
v_call: TRBV6-5

cdr3_aa: CASSLADGDTQYF
cdr3_nt: TGTGCCAGCAGTTTAGCGGATGGAGATACGCAGTATTTT
d_call: .
j_call: TRBJ2-3
clone_size: .
v_call: TRBV28

cdr3_aa: CASSSKWYRDEKLFF
cdr3_nt: TGTGCCAGCAGTTCTAAATGGTACAGGGATGAAAAACTGTTTTTT
d_call: .
j_call: TRBJ1-4
clone_size: few
v_call: TRBV14

cdr3_aa: CASSPTYNEQFF
cdr3_nt: TGTGCCAGCAGCCCGACTTACAATGAGCAGTTCTTC
d_call: .
j_call: TRBJ2-1
clone_size: .
v_call: TRBV5-4

cdr3_aa: CASSQDPTGQETQYF
cdr3_nt: TGTGCCAGCAGCCAAGACCCGACGGGGCAAGAGACCCAGTACTTC
d_call: .
j_call: TRBJ2-5
clone_size: .
v_call: TRBV14

cdr3_aa: CASSYQGGETQYF
cdr3_nt: TGTGCCAGCAGTTATCAGGGGGGGGAGACCCAGTACTTC
d_call: .
j_call: TRBJ2-5
clone_size: .
v_call: TRBV6-2/TRBV6-3

cdr3_aa: CASSTPGANYGYTF
cdr3_nt: TGTGCCAGCAGTACCCCGGGGGCAAACTATGGCTACACCTTC
d_call: .
j_call: TRBJ1-2
clone_size: .
v_call: TRBV6-5

cdr3_aa: CATSTGDSPLHF
cdr3_nt: TGTGCCACCAGCACTGGGGATTCACCCCTCCACTTT
d_call: .
j_call: TRBJ1-6
clone_size: .
v_call: TRBV15

cdr3_aa: CASSLGRAGEQYF
cdr3_nt: TGTGCCAGCAGTTTAGGCAGGGCCGGCGAGCAGTACTTC
d_call: .
j_call: TRBJ2-7
clone_size: .
v_call: TRBV28

cdr3_aa: CASSWAGQSEAFF
cdr3_nt: TGTGCCAGCAGCTGGGCAGGGCAGTCTGAAGCTTTCTTT
d_call: .
j_call: TRBJ1-1
clone_size: .
v_call: TRBV5-6

cdr3_aa: CASRGAGEGGGAEQYF
cdr3_nt: TGTGCCAGCCGGGGCGCGGGGGAAGGGGGAGGAGCCGAGCAGTACTTC
d_call: .
j_call: TRBJ2-7
clone_size: .
v_call: TRBV21-1

cdr3_aa: CASRPRGIATYEQYF
cdr3_nt: TGTGCCAGTAGACCAAGGGGGATTGCCACCTACGAGCAGTACTTC
d_call: .
j_call: TRBJ2-7
clone_size: .
v_call: TRBV19

cdr3_aa: CASRDLPHEQYF
cdr3_nt: TGTGCCAGCAGAGACCTACCCCACGAGCAGTACTTC
d_call: .
j_call: TRBJ2-7
clone_size: .
v_call: TRBV6-5

cdr3_aa: CASTQGSYEQYF
cdr3_nt: TGTGCCAGCACCCAAGGCTCCTACGAGCAGTACTTC
d_call: .
j_call: TRBJ2-7
clone_size: .
v_call: TRBV28

cdr3_aa: CASSRRLGELSYEQYF
cdr3_nt: TGTGCCAGCAGTCGCAGACTGGGGGAACTCAGCTACGAGCAGTACTTC
d_call: .
j_call: TRBJ2-7
clone_size: few
v_call: TRBV28

cdr3_aa: CASSPTQSRGAGELFF
cdr3_nt: TGTGCCAGCAGCCCAACACAATCTCGGGGCGCCGGGGAGCTGTTTTTT
d_call: .
j_call: TRBJ2-2
clone_size: .
v_call: TRBV11-2

cdr3_aa: CASSPAVGGFGTEAFF
cdr3_nt: TGTGCCAGCTCCCCGGCAGTTGGGGGGTTCGGCACTGAAGCTTTCTTT
d_call: .
j_call: TRBJ1-1
clone_size: .
v_call: TRBV18

cdr3_aa: CASTGTNYGYTF
cdr3_nt: TGTGCCAGCACCGGCACAAACTATGGCTACACCTTC
d_call: .
j_call: TRBJ1-2
clone_size: .
v_call: TRBV25-1

cdr3_aa: CASSSTGSFADTQYF
cdr3_nt: TGTGCCAGCAGCTCGACAGGGTCGTTCGCAGATACGCAGTATTTT
d_call: TRBD1
j_call: TRBJ2-3
clone_size: .
v_call: TRBV7-8

cdr3_aa: CASSRSGPRENEQFF
cdr3_nt: TGTGCCAGCAGTCGCTCCGGGCCCCGGGAGAATGAGCAGTTCTTC
d_call: .
j_call: TRBJ2-1
clone_size: .
v_call: TRBV12-1

cdr3_aa: CASSLDRGQEKLFF
cdr3_nt: TGTGCCAGCAGCTTAGACCGAGGGCAGGAAAAACTGTTTTTT
d_call: .
j_call: TRBJ1-4
clone_size: .
v_call: TRBV7-9

cdr3_aa: CASTAGTGVGYGYTF
cdr3_nt: TGTGCCAGTACCGCCGGGACAGGGGTTGGCTATGGCTACACCTTC
d_call: TRBD1
j_call: TRBJ1-2
clone_size: many
v_call: TRBV19

cdr3_aa: CATSDGQGAGETQYF
cdr3_nt: TGTGCCACCAGTGATGGGCAGGGGGCTGGAGAGACCCAGTACTTC
d_call: TRBD1
j_call: TRBJ2-5
clone_size: .
v_call: TRBV24-1

cdr3_aa: CASRGTVPLYGYTF
cdr3_nt: TGTGCCAGCAGGGGGACAGTACCACTCTATGGCTACACCTTC
d_call: TRBD1
j_call: TRBJ1-2
clone_size: .
v_call: TRBV6-5

cdr3_aa: CASRAADTGDHSPLHF
cdr3_nt: TGTGCCAGCAGAGCAGCGGATACAGGGGATCATTCACCCCTCCACTTT
d_call: TRBD1
j_call: TRBJ1-6
clone_size: .
v_call: TRBV7-6

cdr3_aa: CASRRPGLAWEQYF
cdr3_nt: TGTGCCAGCAGACGACCGGGACTAGCATGGGAGCAGTACTTC
d_call: TRBD2
j_call: TRBJ2-7
clone_size: .
v_call: TRBV6-5

cdr3_aa: CASSLTWAPGANVLTF
cdr3_nt: TGTGCCAGCAGTCTTACCTGGGCACCTGGGGCCAACGTCCTGACTTTC
d_call: .
j_call: TRBJ2-6
clone_size: .
v_call: TRBV6-6

cdr3_aa: CASSPRVADDAQFF
cdr3_nt: TGTGCCAGCAGTCCCCGAGTAGCGGATGACGCCCAGTTCTTC
d_call: .
j_call: TRBJ2-1
clone_size: .
v_call: TRBV28

cdr3_aa: CASSLRGINEQFF
cdr3_nt: TGTGCCAGCAGTTTGCGGGGAATCAATGAGCAGTTCTTC
d_call: .
j_call: TRBJ2-1
clone_size: .
v_call: TRBV12-3/TRBV12-4

cdr3_aa: CSVSNTYEQYF
cdr3_nt: TGCAGCGTCTCCAACACCTACGAGCAGTACTTC
d_call: .
j_call: TRBJ2-7
clone_size: .
v_call: TRBV29-1

cdr3_aa: CATPREGVYGYTF
cdr3_nt: TGTGCCACTCCGCGGGAGGGGGTCTATGGCTACACCTTC
d_call: .
j_call: TRBJ1-2
clone_size: .
v_call: TRBV2

cdr3_aa: CASSYSNPTGEDYTF
cdr3_nt: TGTGCCAGCAGTTACTCGAATCCCACAGGGGAAGACTACACCTTC
d_call: TRBD1
j_call: TRBJ1-2
clone_size: .
v_call: TRBV6-2/TRBV6-3

cdr3_aa: CASSPWGQPQHF
cdr3_nt: TGTGCCAGCTCACCATGGGGTCAGCCCCAGCATTTT
d_call: .
j_call: TRBJ1-5
clone_size: .
v_call: TRBV18